This T cell receptor beta chain appears in the sequencing data of a study of blood T cell repertoires in COVID-19. The CDR3 contains 15 residues. Germline-derived CDR1 and CDR2 are SGHAT and FQNNGV. Between the trimmed V and J ends, which lost 3 bases and 0 bases, there was a span of 6 bases. This study enrolled people aged 18 to 89 from around 26 US geographic areas. Assignment of participants to cohorts was predicated upon participant-reported clinical history. The table came from immunoSEQ multiplex PCR; TCRdb's copy has only in-frame clones and leaves some out. The sample holds fewer than 300,000 clones, 80% to 90% seen once.

The chain employs TRBV11-2 and TRBJ1-6; no clear D. The receptor comes from a woman aged 25 to 39 who had recovered from COVID-19. Sequenced sample: PBMCs or T cells enriched from blood (not recorded which). The CDR3 loop reads CASSFVSSYNSPLHF. The CDR3, as DNA: TGTGCCAGCAGCTTTGTTAGCTCCTATAATTCACCCCTCCACTTT.